This T cell receptor beta chain was recovered during a study of T cells in Graves' hyperthyroidism and ophthalmopathy. Study at large: Peripheral blood draws took place at initial diagnosis, ahead of any treatment.

This clonotype was found many times. Germline-derived CDR1 and CDR2 are MGHRA and YSYEKL. The CDR3 is made up of 15 amino acids. J lost 2 bases, V lost 5 bases, and 6 bases had no gene match. The TCR beta CDR3 regions underwent amplification using RNA transcripts as the source. When the TCR CDR3 underwent first-round RT-PCR, the HTBI primer set was used. TCRdb re-analysed the multiplex PCR reads in MiXCR, keeping a single row per CDR3 protein. The sample holds hundreds of thousands of distinct CDR3 sequences, 15% to 19% seen once. The TCR comes from a woman between 18 and 30 years old with Graves' hyperthyroidism. Source material: blood. The chain is built from TRBV4-1 and TRBJ2-5; 9 nucleotides line up with TRBD1. Here the CDR3 reads CASSGQGRPQETQYF. CDR3 DNA sequence: TGCGCCAGCAGCGGACAGGGGAGGCCTCAAGAGACCCAGTACTTC.